This TCR beta chain was recovered during a study of Ad26.COV2.S vaccination and SARS-CoV-2 variants. Germline assignment: CDR1 MGHDK and CDR2 SYGVNS. The CDR3 covers 18 residues. Trimming removed 3 bases from V and 0 bases from J, with 18 bases in between. This clone has only one observation. Antigen specificity is unknown. TCRdb's table, derived via immunoSEQ multiplex PCR, lists solely in-frame clones and lacks some. The sample holds 120,000 to 150,000 clones; approximately 90% are singletons and the top ten take 5%. Study-wide findings and caveats: Whether participants received vaccine or placebo, their non-spike TCR breadth was similar.

The rearrangement joins TRBV25-1 to TRBJ1-3, with D possibly TRBD1 on 6 matching bases. The sequence was collected from a human donor who had recovered from COVID-19. Sample: peripheral blood, taken after recovery from COVID-19. The CDR3 bases are TGTGCCAGCAGTGAGAGATACCGGGACACTAGCTCTGGAAACACCATATATTTT. Its protein is CASSERYRDTSSGNTIYF.